The following is a TCR beta chain sequence with its context. These data come from a study of blood T cells in healthy people across ages. Using a J-beta primer mix together with a sample-barcoded 5' primer, a second PCR was run for roughly 6 to 11 cycles. TCRdb processed the 5' RACE reads anew with MiXCR; each CDR3 protein has one entry. The sample has about a million distinct CDR3 sequences, 45% to 60% seen once. CDR3 length equals 13 residues. Germline V lookup: CDR1 DFQATT, CDR2 SNEGSKA (reference sequence). This clonotype originated in a woman aged 55-69 years in good health. The genes are TRBV20-1 and TRBJ2-4; D unresolved. TRBJ2-7 matches the DNA end more closely, so the J call is doubtful. Sequenced input: blood. CDR3 bases: TGCAGTGCCAATCCCAATACTCTCTACGAGCAGTACTTC. Its translation: CSANPNTLYEQYF.